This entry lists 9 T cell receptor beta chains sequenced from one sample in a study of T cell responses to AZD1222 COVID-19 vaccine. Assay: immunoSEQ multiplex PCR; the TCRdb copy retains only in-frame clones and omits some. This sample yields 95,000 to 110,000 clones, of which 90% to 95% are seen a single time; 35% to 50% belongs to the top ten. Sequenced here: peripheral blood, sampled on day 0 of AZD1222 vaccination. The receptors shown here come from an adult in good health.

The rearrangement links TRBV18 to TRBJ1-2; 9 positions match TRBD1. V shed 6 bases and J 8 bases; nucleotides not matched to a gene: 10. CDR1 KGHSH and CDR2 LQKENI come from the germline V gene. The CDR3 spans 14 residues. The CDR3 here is CASSPVQGAGGYTF. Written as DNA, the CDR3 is TGTGCCAGCTCGCCGGTACAGGGGGCAGGAGGCTACACCTTC.

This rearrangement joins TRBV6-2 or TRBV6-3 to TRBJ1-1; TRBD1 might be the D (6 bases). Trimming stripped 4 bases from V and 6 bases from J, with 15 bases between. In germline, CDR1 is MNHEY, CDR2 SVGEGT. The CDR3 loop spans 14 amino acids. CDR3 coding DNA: TGTGCCAGCAGTTCCGAGGGTTCAGGGGCTGAAGCTTTCTTT. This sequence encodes CASSSEGSGAEAFF.

Here the CDR3 reads CASSSRALSQPQHF. The CDR3 DNA is TGTGCCAGCAGTAGTAGGGCTCTAAGTCAGCCCCAGCATTTT. The chain uses TRBV3-1 (or the pseudogene TRBV3-2) and TRBJ1-5; unclear D gene. The CDR3 totals 14 residues. The germline V and J ends were trimmed by 6 bases and 6 bases, with 15 bases remaining between them. Germline loops: CDR1 LGHDT, CDR2 YNNKEL (reference sequence).

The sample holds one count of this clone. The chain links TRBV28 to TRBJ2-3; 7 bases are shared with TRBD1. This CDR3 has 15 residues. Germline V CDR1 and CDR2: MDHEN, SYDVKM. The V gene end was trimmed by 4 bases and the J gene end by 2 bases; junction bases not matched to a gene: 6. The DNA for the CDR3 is TGTGCCAGCAGTTCCCCGGGACAGAACACAGATACGCAGTATTTT. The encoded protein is CASSSPGQNTDTQYF.

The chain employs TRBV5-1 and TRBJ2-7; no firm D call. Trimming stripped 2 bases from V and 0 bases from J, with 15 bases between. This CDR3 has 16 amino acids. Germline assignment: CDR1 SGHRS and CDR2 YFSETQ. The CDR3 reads CASSFRLPGPSYEQYF. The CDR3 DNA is TGCGCCAGCAGCTTCCGTCTACCGGGCCCCTCCTACGAGCAGTACTTC.

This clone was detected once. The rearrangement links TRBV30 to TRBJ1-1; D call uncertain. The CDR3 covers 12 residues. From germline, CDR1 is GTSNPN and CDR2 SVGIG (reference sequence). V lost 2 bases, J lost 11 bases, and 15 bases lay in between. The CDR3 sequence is CAWSTGGSRAFF. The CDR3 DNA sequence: TGTGCCTGGAGTACGGGTGGCAGTCGGGCTTTCTTT.

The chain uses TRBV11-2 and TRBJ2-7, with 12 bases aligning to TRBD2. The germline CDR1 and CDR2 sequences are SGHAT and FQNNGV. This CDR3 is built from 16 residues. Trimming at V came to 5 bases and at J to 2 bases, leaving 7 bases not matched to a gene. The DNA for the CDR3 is TGTGCCAGCAGCCCGCAGACTAGCGGGAGTGCCTACGAGCAGTACTTC. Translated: CASSPQTSGSAYEQYF. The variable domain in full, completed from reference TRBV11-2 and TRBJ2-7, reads EAGVAQSPRYKIIEKRQSVAFWCNPISGHATLYWYQQILGQGPKLLIQFQNNGVVDDSQLPKDRFSAERLKGVDSTLKIQPAKLEDSAVYLCASSPQTSGSAYEQYFGPGTRLTVT.

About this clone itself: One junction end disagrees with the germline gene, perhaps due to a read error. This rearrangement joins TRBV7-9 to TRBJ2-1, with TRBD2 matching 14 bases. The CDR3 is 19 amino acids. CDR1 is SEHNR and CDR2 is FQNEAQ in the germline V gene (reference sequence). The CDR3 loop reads CASSKTPGTSGSPYNEQFF. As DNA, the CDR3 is TGTGCCAGCAGCAAGACGCCGGGGACTAGCGGGAGTCCCTATAATGAGCAGTTCTTC.

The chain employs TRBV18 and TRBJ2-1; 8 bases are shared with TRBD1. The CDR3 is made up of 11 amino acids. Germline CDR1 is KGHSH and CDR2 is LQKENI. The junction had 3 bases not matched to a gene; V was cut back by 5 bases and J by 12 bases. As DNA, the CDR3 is TGTGCCAGCTCAGCAGGGACAGGGCAGTTCTTC. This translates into CASSAGTGQFF.